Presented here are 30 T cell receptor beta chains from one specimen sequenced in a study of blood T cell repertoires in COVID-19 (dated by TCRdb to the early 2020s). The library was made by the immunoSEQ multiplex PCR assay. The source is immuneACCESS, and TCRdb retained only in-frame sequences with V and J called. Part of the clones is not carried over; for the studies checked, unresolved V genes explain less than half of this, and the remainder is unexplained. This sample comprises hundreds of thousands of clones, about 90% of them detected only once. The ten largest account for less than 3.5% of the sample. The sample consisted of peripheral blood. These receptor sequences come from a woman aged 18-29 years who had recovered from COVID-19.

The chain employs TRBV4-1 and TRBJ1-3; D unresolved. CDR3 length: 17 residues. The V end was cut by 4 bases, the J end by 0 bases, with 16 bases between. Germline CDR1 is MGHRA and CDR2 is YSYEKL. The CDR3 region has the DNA TGCGCCAGCAGCCGAACTTCAGGCAGAGTCTCTGGAAACACCATATATTTT. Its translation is CASSRTSGRVSGNTIYF.

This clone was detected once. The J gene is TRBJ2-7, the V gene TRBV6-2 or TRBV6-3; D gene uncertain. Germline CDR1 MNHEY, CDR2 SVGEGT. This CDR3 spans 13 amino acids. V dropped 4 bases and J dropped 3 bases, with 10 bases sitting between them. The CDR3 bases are TGTGCCAGCAGTTCCGTAGATCACTACGAGCAGTACGTC. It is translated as CASSSVDHYEQYV.

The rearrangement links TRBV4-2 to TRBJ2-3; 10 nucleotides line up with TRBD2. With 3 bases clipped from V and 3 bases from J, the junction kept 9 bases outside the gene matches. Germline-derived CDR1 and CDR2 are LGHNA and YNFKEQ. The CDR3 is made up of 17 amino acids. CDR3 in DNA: TGTGCCAGCAGCCAGAGGGCCCCAGCGGGAGGGACAGATACGCAGTATTTT. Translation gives CASSQRAPAGGTDTQYF.

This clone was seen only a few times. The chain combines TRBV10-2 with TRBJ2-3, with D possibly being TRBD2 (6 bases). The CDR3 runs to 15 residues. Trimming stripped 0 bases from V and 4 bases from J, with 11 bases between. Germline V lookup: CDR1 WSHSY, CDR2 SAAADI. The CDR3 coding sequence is TGCGCCAGCAGTGAGTCTGGAGGGAGTGCAGATACGCAGTATTTT. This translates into CASSESGGSADTQYF.

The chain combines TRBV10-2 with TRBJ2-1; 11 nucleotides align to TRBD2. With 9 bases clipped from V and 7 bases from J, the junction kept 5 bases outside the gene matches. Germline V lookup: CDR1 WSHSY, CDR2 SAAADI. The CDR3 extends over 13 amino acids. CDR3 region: CASASGRTNEQFF. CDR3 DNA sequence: TGCGCCAGTGCTAGCGGGAGGACGAATGAGCAGTTCTTC.

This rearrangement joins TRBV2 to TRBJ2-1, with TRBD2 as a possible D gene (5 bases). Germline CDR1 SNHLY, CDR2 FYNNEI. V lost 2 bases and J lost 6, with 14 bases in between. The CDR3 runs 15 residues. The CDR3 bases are TGTGCCAGCAGTGAAAGGCTAGCTGGCGCCAATGAGCAGTTCTTC. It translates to CASSERLAGANEQFF. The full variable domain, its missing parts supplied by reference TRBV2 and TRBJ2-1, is EPEVTQTPSHQVTQMGQEVILRCVPISNHLYFYWYRQILGQKVEFLVSFYNNEISEKSEIFDDQFSVERPDGSNFTLKIRSTKLEDSAMYFCASSERLAGANEQFFGPGTRLTVL.

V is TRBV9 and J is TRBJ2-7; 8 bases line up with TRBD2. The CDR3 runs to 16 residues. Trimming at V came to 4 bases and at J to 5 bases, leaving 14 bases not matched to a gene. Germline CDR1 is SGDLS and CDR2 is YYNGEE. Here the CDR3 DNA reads TGTGCCAGCAGCTCCCGGGGGGGCGGGAGAGAGAACGAGCAGTACGTC. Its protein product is CASSSRGGGRENEQYV.

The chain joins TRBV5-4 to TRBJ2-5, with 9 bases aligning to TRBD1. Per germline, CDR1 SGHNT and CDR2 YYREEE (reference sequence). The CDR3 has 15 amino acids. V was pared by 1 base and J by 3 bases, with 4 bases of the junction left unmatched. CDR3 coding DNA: TGTGCCAGCAGCTTGCAGGACAGGGGAGAAGAGACCCAGTACTTC. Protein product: CASSLQDRGEETQYF.

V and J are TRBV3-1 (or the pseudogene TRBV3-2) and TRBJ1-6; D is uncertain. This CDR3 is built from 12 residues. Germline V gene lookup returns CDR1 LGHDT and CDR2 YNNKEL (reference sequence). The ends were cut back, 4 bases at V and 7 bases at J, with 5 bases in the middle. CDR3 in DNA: TGTGCCAGCAGCCGACAAAATTCACCCCTCCACTTT. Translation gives CASSRQNSPLHF.

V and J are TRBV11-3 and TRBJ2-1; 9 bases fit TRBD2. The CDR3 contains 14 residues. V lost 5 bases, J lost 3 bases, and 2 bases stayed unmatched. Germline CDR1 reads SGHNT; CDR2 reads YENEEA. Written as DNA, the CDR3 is TGTGCCAGCAGCAAGACTAGCGGCTACAATGAGCAGTTCTTC. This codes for CASSKTSGYNEQFF.

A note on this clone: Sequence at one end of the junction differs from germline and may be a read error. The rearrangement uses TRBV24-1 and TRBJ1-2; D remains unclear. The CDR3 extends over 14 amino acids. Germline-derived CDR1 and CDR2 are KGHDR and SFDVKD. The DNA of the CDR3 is TGTGCCACCAGTGGCGAACGTTCTAAATATGGCTACACCTTC. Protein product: CATSGERSKYGYTF.

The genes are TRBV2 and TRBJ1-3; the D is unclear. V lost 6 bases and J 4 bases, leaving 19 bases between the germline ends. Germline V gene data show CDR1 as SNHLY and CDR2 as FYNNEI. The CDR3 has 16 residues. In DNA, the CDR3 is TGTGCCAGCAGCGGGAATAGGCGGTGGATAGGAAACACCATATATTTT. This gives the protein CASSGNRRWIGNTIYF.

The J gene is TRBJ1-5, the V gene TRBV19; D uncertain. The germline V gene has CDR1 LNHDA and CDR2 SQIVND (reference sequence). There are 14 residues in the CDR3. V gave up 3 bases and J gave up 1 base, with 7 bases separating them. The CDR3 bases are TGTGCCAGTAGTATCAGGCAGAGCAATCAGCCCCAGCATTTT. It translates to CASSIRQSNQPQHF. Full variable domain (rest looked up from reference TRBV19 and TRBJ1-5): DGGITQSPKYLFRKEGQNVTLSCEQNLNHDAMYWYRQDPGQGLRLIYYSQIVNDFQKGDIAEGYSVSREKKESFPLTVTSAQKNPTAFYLCASSIRQSNQPQHFGDGTRLSIL.

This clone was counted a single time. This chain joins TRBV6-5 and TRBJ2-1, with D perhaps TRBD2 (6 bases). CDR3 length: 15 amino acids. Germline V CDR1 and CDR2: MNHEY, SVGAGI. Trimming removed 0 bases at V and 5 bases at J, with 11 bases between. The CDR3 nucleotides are TGTGCCAGCAGTTACTCCATACTAGCCCACAATGAGCAGTTCTTC. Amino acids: CASSYSILAHNEQFF.

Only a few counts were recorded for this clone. The CDR3 loop reads CASSLLPDLSGQGNNEQFF. The CDR3 bases are TGTGCCAGCAGCTTATTACCGGACCTATCGGGACAGGGAAACAATGAGCAGTTCTTC. This rearrangement joins TRBV7-9 to TRBJ2-1; 9 nucleotides line up with TRBD1. Germline CDR1 SEHNR, CDR2 FQNEAQ (reference sequence). The CDR3 is 19 residues long. The trim removed 2 bases at V and 5 bases at J, leaving 16 bases unmatched.

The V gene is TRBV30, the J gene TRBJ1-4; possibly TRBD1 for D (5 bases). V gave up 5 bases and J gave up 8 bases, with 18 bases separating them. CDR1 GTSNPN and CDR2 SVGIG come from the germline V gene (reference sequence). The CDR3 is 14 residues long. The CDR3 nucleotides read TGTGCCTGGCGGAGGGAGGGGTTACTGGAAAAACTGTTTTTT. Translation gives CAWRREGLLEKLFF.

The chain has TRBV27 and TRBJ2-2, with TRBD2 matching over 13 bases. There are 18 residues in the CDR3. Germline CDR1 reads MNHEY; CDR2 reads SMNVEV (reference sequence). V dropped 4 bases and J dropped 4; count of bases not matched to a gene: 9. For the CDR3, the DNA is TGTGCCAGCAGTTCGGTGGCCGGGACTAGCGGGACCACCGGGGAGCTGTTTTTT. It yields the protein CASSSVAGTSGTTGELFF.

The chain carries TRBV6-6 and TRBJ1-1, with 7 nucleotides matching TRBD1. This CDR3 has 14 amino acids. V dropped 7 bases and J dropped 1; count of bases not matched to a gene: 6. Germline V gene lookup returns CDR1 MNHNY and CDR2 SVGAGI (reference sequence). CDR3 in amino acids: CASMTGTENTEAFF. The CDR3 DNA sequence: TGTGCCAGCATGACCGGGACAGAGAACACTGAAGCTTTCTTT.

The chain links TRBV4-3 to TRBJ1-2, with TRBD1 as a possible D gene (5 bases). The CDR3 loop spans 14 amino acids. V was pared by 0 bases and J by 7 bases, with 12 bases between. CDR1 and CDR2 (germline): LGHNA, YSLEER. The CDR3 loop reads CASSQEGYGGGYTF. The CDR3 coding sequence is TGCGCCAGCAGCCAAGAAGGGTACGGGGGTGGCTACACCTTC.

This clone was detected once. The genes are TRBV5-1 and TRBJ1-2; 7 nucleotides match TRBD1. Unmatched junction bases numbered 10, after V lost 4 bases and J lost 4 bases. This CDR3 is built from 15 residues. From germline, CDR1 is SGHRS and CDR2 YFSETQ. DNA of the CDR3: TGCGCCAGCAGCCGTTTGCAGGGGGAAGGCTATGGCTACACCTTC. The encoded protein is CASSRLQGEGYGYTF. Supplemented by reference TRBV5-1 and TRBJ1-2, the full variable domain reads KAGVTQTPRYLIKTRGQQVTLSCSPISGHRSVSWYQQTPGQGLQFLFEYFSETQRNKGNFPGRFSGRQFSNSRSEMNVSTLELGDSALYLCASSRLQGEGYGYTFGSGTRLTVV.

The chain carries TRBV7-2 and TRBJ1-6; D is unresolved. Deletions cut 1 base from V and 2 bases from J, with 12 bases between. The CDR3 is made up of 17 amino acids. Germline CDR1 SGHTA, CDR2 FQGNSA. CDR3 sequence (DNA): TGTGCCAGCAGCTTAGAAGTGGGCGTCGCCTATAATTCACCCCTCCACTTT. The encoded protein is CASSLEVGVAYNSPLHF.

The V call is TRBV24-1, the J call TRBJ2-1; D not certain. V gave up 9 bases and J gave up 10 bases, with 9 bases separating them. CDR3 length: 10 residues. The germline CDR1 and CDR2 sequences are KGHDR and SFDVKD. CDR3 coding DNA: TGTGCCACCGGAGACGCGGAGCAGTTCTTC. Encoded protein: CATGDAEQFF.

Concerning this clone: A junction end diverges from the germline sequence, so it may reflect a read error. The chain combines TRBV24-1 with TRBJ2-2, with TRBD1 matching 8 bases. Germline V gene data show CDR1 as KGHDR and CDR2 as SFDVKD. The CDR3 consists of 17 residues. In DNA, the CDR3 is TGTGCCACCAGTGATCCGAGCCAGGGGGCGGCTGTTCGGGGAGCTGTTTTT. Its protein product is CATSDPSQGAAVRGAVF.

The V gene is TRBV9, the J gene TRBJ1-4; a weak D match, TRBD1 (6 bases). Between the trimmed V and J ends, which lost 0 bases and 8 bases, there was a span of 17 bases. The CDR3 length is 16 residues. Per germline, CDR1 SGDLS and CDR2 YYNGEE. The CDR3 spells CASSVAVSGGDEKLFF. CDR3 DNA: TGTGCCAGCAGCGTAGCTGTTTCGGGGGGCGACGAAAAACTGTTTTTT. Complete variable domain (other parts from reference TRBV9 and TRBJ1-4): DSGVTQTPKHLITATGQRVTLRCSPRSGDLSVYWYQQSLDQGLQFLIQYYNGEERAKGNILERFSAQQFPDLHSELNLSSLELGDSALYFCASSVAVSGGDEKLFFGSGTQLSVL.

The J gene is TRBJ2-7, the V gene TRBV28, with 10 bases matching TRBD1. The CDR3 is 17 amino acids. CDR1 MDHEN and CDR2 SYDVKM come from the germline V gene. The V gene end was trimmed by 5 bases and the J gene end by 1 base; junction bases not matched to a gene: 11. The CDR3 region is CASSVTSRDRGSYEQYV. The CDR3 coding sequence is TGTGCCAGCAGTGTTACGAGCCGGGACAGGGGTTCCTACGAGCAGTACGTC.

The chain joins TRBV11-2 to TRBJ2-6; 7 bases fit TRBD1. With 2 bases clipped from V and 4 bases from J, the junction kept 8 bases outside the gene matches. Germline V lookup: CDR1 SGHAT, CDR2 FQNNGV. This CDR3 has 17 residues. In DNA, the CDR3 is TGTGCCAGCAGCTTATTACTAGGGACAGCCGGGGCCAACGTCCTGACTTTC. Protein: CASSLLLGTAGANVLTF.

In DNA form, the CDR3 reads TGTGCCAGCAGCCGGACCGGGATGTCGGGGATCAATGAGCAGTTCTTC. This gives the protein CASSRTGMSGINEQFF. This chain connects TRBV4-2 to TRBJ2-1; D is perhaps TRBD2 (5 bases). Germline V gene data show CDR1 as LGHNA and CDR2 as YNFKEQ. Between the trimmed V and J ends, which lost 4 bases and 6 bases, there was a span of 19 bases. The CDR3 sequence is 16 residues long.

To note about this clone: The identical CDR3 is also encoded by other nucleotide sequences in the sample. CDR3 in DNA: TGTGCCAGCAGCGTAGGTAGGGGAACTGAAGCTTTCTTT. Its translation: CASSVGRGTEAFF. V usage is TRBV9 and J usage is TRBJ1-1, with D possibly matching TRBD1 (5 bases). The CDR3 sequence is 13 residues long. Germline-derived CDR1 and CDR2 are SGDLS and YYNGEE. The germline V and J ends were trimmed by 0 bases and 5 bases, with 8 bases remaining between them.

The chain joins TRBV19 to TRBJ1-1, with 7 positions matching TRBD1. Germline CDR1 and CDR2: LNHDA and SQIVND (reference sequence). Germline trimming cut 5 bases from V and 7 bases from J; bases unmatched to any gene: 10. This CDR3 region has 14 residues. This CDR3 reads CASSYSQGQNEAFF. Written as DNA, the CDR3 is TGTGCCAGTAGTTATTCACAGGGGCAAAATGAAGCTTTCTTT.

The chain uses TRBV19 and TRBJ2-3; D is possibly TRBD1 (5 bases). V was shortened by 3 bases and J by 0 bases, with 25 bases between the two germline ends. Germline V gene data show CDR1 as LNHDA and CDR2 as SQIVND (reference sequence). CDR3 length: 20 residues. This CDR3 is CASSIPTRPRAGHSTDTQYF. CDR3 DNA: TGTGCCAGTAGTATCCCCACCCGCCCCAGGGCTGGACACAGCACAGATACGCAGTATTTT.